These 5 T cell receptor beta chains were sequenced from one sample in a study of blood T cells in healthy people across ages (dated by TCRdb to the mid-2010s). Preparation of the library involved 5' RACE. Sequencing took place on an Illumina HiSeq 2500. A second PCR of roughly 7 to 12 cycles was run with a J-beta primer mix and a sample-barcoded 5' primer. The public reads were quality trimmed at Q25 with fastp and then assembled into clones with MiXCR by TCRdb, keeping productive beta chains. Each CDR3 protein gets just one entry, which takes the most common genes and DNA from the rows behind it. A total of 550,000 to 700,000 distinct CDR3 sequences appear in this sample, approximately 25% of them only once. The top ten clonotypes cover around 18% of the sample. The sample consisted of blood. The origin of the receptors is a woman in her seventies in good health.

The gene calls are TRBV4-2 and TRBJ2-5; D perhaps matches TRBD2 (7 bases). The ends were cut back, 4 bases at V and 2 bases at J, with 17 bases in the middle. CDR3 length: 16 amino acids. CDR1 is LGHNA and CDR2 is YNFKEQ in the germline V gene. CDR3 nucleotide sequence: TGTGCCAGCAGCCCCTTTGGGGGGGCGGCACAAGAGACCCAGTACTTC. Translating gives CASSPFGGAAQETQYF.

In DNA form, the CDR3 reads TGCAGCGCCTCGACAGGGGCGGGGGAAAAACTGTTTTTT. This codes for CSASTGAGEKLFF. The chain is built from TRBV29-1 and TRBJ1-4; 8 bases map to TRBD1. The germline gives CDR1 SQVTM, CDR2 ANQGSEA. J gave up 8 bases and V 7 bases, and 9 bases lay outside the gene matches. This CDR3 spans 13 amino acids.

The chain carries TRBV28 and TRBJ2-7; 9 positions match TRBD1. Per germline, CDR1 MDHEN and CDR2 SYDVKM. Unmatched junction bases numbered 6, after V lost 8 bases and J lost 4 bases. CDR3 length equals 13 residues. DNA of the CDR3: TGTGCCAGCGCCCCGGGACAGGGTTACGAGCAGTACTTC. Residues: CASAPGQGYEQYF.

The rearrangement uses TRBV7-2 and TRBJ1-3; 12 bases are a match to TRBD1. V gave up 2 bases and J gave up 3 bases; unmatched junction bases: 5. Germline CDR1 and CDR2: SGHTA and FQGNSA. The CDR3 runs 17 residues. The CDR3 here is CASSLSGQGAFGNTIYF. CDR3 nucleotide sequence: TGTGCCAGCAGCTTATCGGGACAGGGGGCGTTTGGAAACACCATATATTTT. Based on the CDR3 plus reference TRBV7-2 and TRBJ1-3, the full variable domain is GAGVSQSPSNKVTEKGKDVELRCDPISGHTALYWYRQSLGQGLEFLIYFQGNSAPDKSGLPSDRFSAERTGGSVSTLTIQRTQQEDSAVYLCASSLSGQGAFGNTIYFGEGSWLTVV.

The chain carries TRBV5-1 and TRBJ2-3, with D maybe TRBD2 (6 bases). V was clipped by 6 bases and J by 3 bases, with 14 bases between them. The CDR3 totals 14 residues. From germline, CDR1 is SGHRS and CDR2 YFSETQ. Written as DNA, the CDR3 is TGCGCCAGCACCCCCGGGACTGCGACAGATACGCAGTATTTT. Its translation: CASTPGTATDTQYF.